This TCR beta chain was sequenced in a study of PD-1 blockade in classical Hodgkin lymphoma. Study conclusions and caveats: Healthy donors were reported to have higher baseline TCR diversity than newly diagnosed patients.

Sequencing used immunoSEQ multiplex PCR; TCRdb keeps in-frame clones, though not all of them. Found here are 46,000 or so clones, around 82% of them singletons; the top ten hold approximately 23%. Every patient was affected by relapse after autologous stem cell transplantation, while exposure to brentuximab vedotin was not uniform. The study recorded best responses of complete response, partial response or progressive disease. The V and J ends lost 7 bases and 8 bases respectively, with 20 bases between them. CDR1 and CDR2 (germline): LGHNT, FRNRAP. The length of the CDR3 is 14 residues. Of note for this clone: Its matching antigen is unknown.

The specimen comprised peripheral blood mononuclear cells (PBMCs), sampled before the second cycle of nivolumab. The rearrangement uses TRBV12-5 and TRBJ1-1, with D possibly being TRBD1 (5 bases). This clonotype originated in a human donor with classical Hodgkin lymphoma. The CDR3 region is CASVPGTGGMEAFF. The CDR3 DNA follows: TGTGCTAGTGTTCCCGGGACCGGAGGGATGGAAGCTTTCTTT.